The 15 T cell receptor beta chains given below trace back to one sample, sequenced in a study of cytomegalovirus exposure and HLA in healthy donors. The PCR had 60 Vbeta and 13 Jbeta primers. Repertoires were generated with immunoSEQ multiplex PCR, while TCRdb's copy carries only in-frame clones and drops some. Of 230,000 or so clones in the sample, 92% were seen once. Sequenced input: PBMCs. Every receptor here comes from a girl aged 2-10 years in good health and CMV-seronegative.

The rearrangement joins TRBV19 to TRBJ1-5, with D possibly being TRBD1 (6 bases). This CDR3 is built from 15 residues. Germline loops: CDR1 LNHDA, CDR2 SQIVND (reference sequence). Trimming left V 3 bases short and J 3 bases short, with 12 bases between. The CDR3 spells CASSIGDRFNQPQHF. The DNA for the CDR3 is TGTGCCAGTAGTATTGGAGACAGGTTCAATCAGCCCCAGCATTTT.

The chain employs TRBV14 and TRBJ2-7; no definite D call. V lost 0 bases to trimming and J lost 1 base, with 4 bases between them. The CDR3 covers 13 residues. Germline V gene sequence: CDR1 SGHDN, CDR2 FVKESK. In nucleotides, the CDR3 is TGTGCCAGCAGCCAAGAAGAGTCCTACGAGCAGTACTTC. This codes for CASSQEESYEQYF.

This chain uses TRBV6-1 with TRBJ1-2; the match to TRBD1 covers 10 bases. The V and J ends lost 3 bases and 4 bases, in that order; junction bases with no gene match: 8. CDR1 and CDR2 (germline): MNHNS, SASEGT. This CDR3 spans 16 amino acids. The CDR3 loop reads CASSDVGRTGGYGYTF. Here the CDR3 DNA reads TGTGCCAGCAGTGATGTTGGTAGGACAGGGGGCTATGGCTACACCTTC.

J is TRBJ1-6 and V is TRBV2; 7 bases map to TRBD1. Trimming at V came to 4 bases and at J to 7 bases, leaving 7 bases not matched to a gene. CDR1 and CDR2 from the germline V gene are SNHLY and FYNNEI. CDR3 size: 15 residues. The CDR3 coding sequence is TGTGCCAGCAGTGCGCTCACAGGGGCGAATTCACCCCTCCACTTT. Protein: CASSALTGANSPLHF.

This chain uses TRBV11-2 with TRBJ1-1; 10 bases match TRBD1. The CDR3 is made up of 15 amino acids. The germline V gene has CDR1 SGHAT and CDR2 FQNNGV. V was clipped by 1 base and J by 11 bases; unmatched bases: 10. The CDR3 protein is CASSLGVAGQGFAFF. The CDR3 DNA reads TGTGCCAGCAGCTTAGGGGTGGCGGGACAGGGGTTTGCTTTCTTT.

The chain uses TRBV2 and TRBJ1-2; TRBD1 might be the D (5 bases). V was cut by 5 bases and J by 6 bases, with 13 bases left in between. Germline V gene sequence: CDR1 SNHLY, CDR2 FYNNEI. CDR3 length: 13 amino acids. CDR3 sequence (DNA): TGTGCCAGCAGTCTAAGCTCAGGGAATGGCTACACCTTC. Encoded protein: CASSLSSGNGYTF. Full variable domain (rest looked up from reference TRBV2 and TRBJ1-2): EPEVTQTPSHQVTQMGQEVILRCVPISNHLYFYWYRQILGQKVEFLVSFYNNEISEKSEIFDDQFSVERPDGSNFTLKIRSTKLEDSAMYFCASSLSSGNGYTFGSGTRLTVV.

This chain connects TRBV28 to TRBJ2-1; D uncertain. CDR3 size: 13 residues. From germline, CDR1 is MDHEN and CDR2 SYDVKM. Trimming pared 8 bases from V and 4 bases from J, leaving 12 bases between. CDR3: CASSRLPYNEQFF. The CDR3 DNA is TGTGCCAGCTCTAGACTCCCTTACAATGAGCAGTTCTTC.

The chain joins TRBV6-1 to TRBJ2-4; 13 nucleotides align to TRBD2. The CDR3 runs to 15 residues. The J segment lost 8 bases and the V segment lost 6 bases, leaving 7 bases of the junction unmatched. Germline V gene lookup returns CDR1 MNHNS and CDR2 SASEGT. The CDR3 sequence is CASRFGLAGEDIQYF. CDR3 sequence (DNA): TGTGCCAGCAGATTCGGACTAGCGGGAGAGGACATTCAGTACTTC.

As concerns this clone: One junction end does not reproduce the germline sequence, and a read error may be involved. The chain combines TRBV7-6 with TRBJ2-7; 9 bases agree with TRBD2. CDR1 is SGHVS and CDR2 is FNYEAQ in the germline V gene. There are 17 residues in the CDR3. CDR3 coding DNA: TGTGCCGGCAGCCTAACGGCCACGACTAGCGGATATTACGAGCAGTACTTC. This translates into CAGSLTATTSGYYEQYF.

The CDR3 reads CASSSTGEWEKLFF. CDR3 bases: TGTGCCAGCAGCTCGACAGGGGAGTGGGAAAAACTGTTTTTT. The chain joins TRBV6-1 to TRBJ1-4, with TRBD1 matching 8 bases. The germline V gene encodes CDR1 MNHNS and CDR2 SASEGT. The CDR3 runs 14 residues. V shed 6 bases and J 8 bases; nucleotides not matched to a gene: 8.

The genes are TRBV27 and TRBJ1-1, with D possibly being TRBD1 (5 bases). The V gene's germline CDR1 is MNHEY and CDR2 SMNVEV (reference sequence). This CDR3 region has 15 residues. The V end was cut by 1 base, the J end by 2 bases, with 11 bases between. CDR3 coding DNA: TGTGCCAGCAGTTTATATCAGGGCTCCAACACTGAAGCTTTCTTT. Translated: CASSLYQGSNTEAFF.

The chain joins TRBV5-4 to TRBJ1-2, with D unresolved. The CDR3 has 14 residues. The V end was cut by 0 bases, the J end by 4 bases, with 10 bases between. Per germline, CDR1 SGHNT and CDR2 YYREEE (reference sequence). In DNA form, the CDR3 reads TGTGCCAGCAGCTTGGCTCCGGGGAGCTATGGCTACACCTTC. Protein sequence: CASSLAPGSYGYTF.

This sequence joins TRBV6-6 and TRBJ2-3; 8 nucleotides align to TRBD2. This CDR3 has 14 amino acids. Germline-derived CDR1 and CDR2 are MNHNY and SVGAGI (reference sequence). The ends lost 6 bases at V and 5 bases at J; junction bases unmatched: 7. CDR3 in DNA: TGTGCCAGCAGGAAACTAGCGGCGGGAGATACGCAGTATTTT. Translation: CASRKLAAGDTQYF.

V is TRBV18 and J is TRBJ1-6; 8 bases match TRBD1. Germline V gives CDR1 KGHSH, CDR2 LQKENI. This CDR3 comprises 15 residues. Trimming took 3 bases from V and 9 from J; bases not matched to a gene: 7. CDR3 bases: TGTGCCAGCTCACCTACCGACAGGGGAAGTTCACCCCTCCACTTT. This translates into CASSPTDRGSSPLHF.

V gene TRBV28 combines with J gene TRBJ1-1, with TRBD1 as a possible D gene (5 bases). The CDR3 runs to 12 residues. The V gene's germline CDR1 is MDHEN and CDR2 SYDVKM. Deletions cut 9 bases from V and 0 bases from J, with 8 bases between. CDR3 in amino acids: CASRQMNTEAFF. The CDR3 nucleotides are TGTGCCAGTCGACAGATGAACACTGAAGCTTTCTTT. The full variable domain, in which reference TRBV28 and TRBJ1-1 provide the parts outside the CDR3, is DVKVTQSSRYLVKRTGEKVFLECVQDMDHENMFWYRQDPGLGLRLIYFSYDVKMKEKGDIPEGYSVSREKKERFSLILESASTNQTSMYLCASRQMNTEAFFGQGTRLTVV.